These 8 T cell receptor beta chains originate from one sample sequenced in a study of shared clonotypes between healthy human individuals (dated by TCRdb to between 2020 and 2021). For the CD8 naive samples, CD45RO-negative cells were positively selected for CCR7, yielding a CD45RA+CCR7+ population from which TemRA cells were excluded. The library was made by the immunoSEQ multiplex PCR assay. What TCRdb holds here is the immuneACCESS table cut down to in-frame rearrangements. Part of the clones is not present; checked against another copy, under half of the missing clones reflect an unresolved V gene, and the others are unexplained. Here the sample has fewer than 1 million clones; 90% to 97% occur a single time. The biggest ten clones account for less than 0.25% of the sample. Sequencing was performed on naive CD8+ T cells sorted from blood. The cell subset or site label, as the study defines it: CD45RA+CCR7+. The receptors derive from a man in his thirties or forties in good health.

As DNA, the CDR3 is TGTGCCAGCAGCCCCCAGTGGGGTCTGGGGCAAGAGACCCAGTACTTC. Its translation: CASSPQWGLGQETQYF. J is TRBJ2-5 and V is TRBV5-6; D not resolved. V lost 4 bases to trimming and J lost 2 bases, with 18 bases between them. Germline CDR1 SGHDT, CDR2 YYEEEE. The CDR3 sequence is 16 residues long.

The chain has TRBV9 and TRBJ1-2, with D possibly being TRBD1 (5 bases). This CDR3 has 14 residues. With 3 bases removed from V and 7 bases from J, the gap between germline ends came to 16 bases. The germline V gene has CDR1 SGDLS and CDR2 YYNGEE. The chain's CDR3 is CASSGTGISLGYTF. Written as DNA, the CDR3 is TGTGCCAGCAGCGGCACAGGAATCTCGCTTGGCTACACCTTC.

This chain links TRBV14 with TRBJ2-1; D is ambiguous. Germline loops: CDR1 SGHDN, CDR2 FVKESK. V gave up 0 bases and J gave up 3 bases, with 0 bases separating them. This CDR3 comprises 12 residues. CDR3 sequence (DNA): TGTGCCAGCAGCCAAGACTACAATGAGCAGTTCTTC. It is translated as CASSQDYNEQFF. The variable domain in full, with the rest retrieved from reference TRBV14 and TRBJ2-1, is EAGVTQFPSHSVIEKGQTVTLRCDPISGHDNLYWYRRVMGKEIKFLLHFVKESKQDESGMPNNRFLAERTGGTYSTLKVQPAELEDSGVYFCASSQDYNEQFFGPGTRLTVL.

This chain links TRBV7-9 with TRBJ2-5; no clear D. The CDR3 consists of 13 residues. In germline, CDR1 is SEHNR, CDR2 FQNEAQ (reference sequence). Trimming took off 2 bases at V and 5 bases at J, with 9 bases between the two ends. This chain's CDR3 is CASSLYLGETQYF. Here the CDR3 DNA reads TGTGCCAGCAGCTTATATTTGGGGGAGACCCAGTACTTC.

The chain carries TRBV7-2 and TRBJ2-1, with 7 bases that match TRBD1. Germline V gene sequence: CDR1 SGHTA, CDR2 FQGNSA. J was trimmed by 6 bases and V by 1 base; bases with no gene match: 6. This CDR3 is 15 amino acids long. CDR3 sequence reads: CASSLEGQTFNEQFF. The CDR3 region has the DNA TGTGCCAGCAGCTTAGAGGGACAGACCTTCAATGAGCAGTTCTTC.

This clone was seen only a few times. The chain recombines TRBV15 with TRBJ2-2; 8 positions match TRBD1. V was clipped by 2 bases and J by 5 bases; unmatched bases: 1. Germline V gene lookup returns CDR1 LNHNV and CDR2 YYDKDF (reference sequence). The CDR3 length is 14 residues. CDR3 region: CATSRQGATGELFF. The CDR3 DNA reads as TGTGCCACCAGCAGACAGGGGGCAACCGGGGAGCTGTTTTTT.

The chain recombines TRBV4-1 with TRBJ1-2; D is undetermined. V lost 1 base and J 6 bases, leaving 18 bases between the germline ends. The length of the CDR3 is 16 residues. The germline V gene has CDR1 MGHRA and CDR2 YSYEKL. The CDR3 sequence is CASSQAQAHGGDGYTF. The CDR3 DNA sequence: TGCGCCAGCAGCCAAGCCCAAGCCCACGGTGGGGATGGCTACACCTTC.

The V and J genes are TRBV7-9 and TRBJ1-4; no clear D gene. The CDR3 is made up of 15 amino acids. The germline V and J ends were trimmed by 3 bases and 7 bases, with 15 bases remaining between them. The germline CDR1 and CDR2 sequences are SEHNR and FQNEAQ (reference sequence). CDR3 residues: CASSFLGSDSEKLFF. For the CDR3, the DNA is TGTGCCAGCAGCTTCCTGGGCAGTGATAGTGAAAAACTGTTTTTT.